Listed below are T cell receptor beta chains from one sample, sequenced in a study of shared clonotypes between healthy human individuals. Sequenced by immunoSEQ multiplex PCR; TCRdb stores in-frame clones only, minus some. The sample includes some 690,000 clones, 90% of them seen just once. Sequencing input: memory CD8+ T cells from PBMCs. The receptors were gathered from a man between 18 and 35 years old in good health. Some clones in this sample may be carry-over from other donors' samples. Both conserved end residues are part of each CDR3. The order of the fields is J gene, V gene, CDR3 protein.

TRBJ1-3 TRBV4-1 CASSQAPTIYF
TRBJ1-1 TRBV30 CAWSVRGIGTEAFF
TRBJ2-7 TRBV27 CASSPVGGVSEQYF
TRBJ2-1 TRBV7-2 CASSSLPAGGVYNEQFF
TRBJ1-2 TRBV27 CASTEWPGGGYGYTF
TRBJ2-7 TRBV6-1 CASSEYGQGGYEQYF
TRBJ2-7 TRBV6-1 CASSERGSDSGDEQYF
TRBJ1-6 TRBV11-2 CASGRGSPLHF
TRBJ2-5 TRBV29-1 CSATGEGETQYF
TRBJ2-7 TRBV9 CASSVGQQNYEQYF
TRBJ1-4 TRBV7-8 CASSLSPATNEKLFF
TRBJ1-2 TRBV5-6 CASSFPRGSDGYTF
TRBJ2-7 TRBV5-1 CASSLELYSSYEQYF
TRBJ2-7 TRBV27 CASSPTTRSYEQYF
TRBJ2-7 TRBV19 CASSIGVTAYEQYF
TRBJ1-2 TRBV7-9 CASSLGRRVTNYGYTF
TRBJ2-1 TRBV28 CASSLMTGSGEQFF
TRBJ2-7 TRBV28 CASSPRTGHYEQYF
TRBJ2-7 TRBV2 CASSEGQSLSYEQYF
TRBJ1-2 TRBV7-2 CASTMPEYQDYGYTF